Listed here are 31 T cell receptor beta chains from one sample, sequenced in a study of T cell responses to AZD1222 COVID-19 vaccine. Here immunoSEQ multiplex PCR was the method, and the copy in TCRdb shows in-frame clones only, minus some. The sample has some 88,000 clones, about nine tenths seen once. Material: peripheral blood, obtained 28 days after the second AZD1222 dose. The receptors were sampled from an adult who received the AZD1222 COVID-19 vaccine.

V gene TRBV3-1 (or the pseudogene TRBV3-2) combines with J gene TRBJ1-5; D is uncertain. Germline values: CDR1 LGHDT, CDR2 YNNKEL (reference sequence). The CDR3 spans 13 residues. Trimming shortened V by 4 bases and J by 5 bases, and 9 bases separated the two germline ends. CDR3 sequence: CASSRLNDQPQHF. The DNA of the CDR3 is TGTGCCAGCAGCCGCCTGAATGATCAGCCCCAGCATTTT.

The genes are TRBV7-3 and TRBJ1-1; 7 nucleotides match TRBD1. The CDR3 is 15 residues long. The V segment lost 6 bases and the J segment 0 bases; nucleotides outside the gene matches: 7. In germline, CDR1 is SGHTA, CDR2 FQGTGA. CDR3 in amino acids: CASSLDRVLNTEAFF. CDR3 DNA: TGTGCCAGCAGTCTCGACAGGGTTTTGAACACTGAAGCTTTCTTT.

CDR3 sequence: CSVEDGRGQVNQPQHF. The CDR3 bases are TGCAGCGTTGAAGACGGGCGGGGACAGGTAAATCAGCCCCAGCATTTT. The J gene is TRBJ1-5, the V gene TRBV29-1; 8 bases agree with TRBD1. V lost 0 bases and J lost 4; bases outside the gene matches: 8. The germline gives CDR1 SQVTM, CDR2 ANQGSEA. This CDR3 has 16 residues. The whole variable domain, remainder taken from reference TRBV29-1 and TRBJ1-5, is SAVISQKPSRDICQRGTSLTIQCQVDSQVTMMFWYRQQPGQSLTLIATANQGSEATYESGFVIDKFPISRPNLTFSTLTVSNMSPEDSSIYLCSVEDGRGQVNQPQHFGDGTRLSIL.

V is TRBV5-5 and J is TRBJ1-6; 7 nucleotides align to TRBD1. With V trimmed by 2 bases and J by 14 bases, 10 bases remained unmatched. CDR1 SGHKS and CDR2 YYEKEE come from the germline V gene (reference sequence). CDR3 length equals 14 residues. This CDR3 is CASSFGRQGVSLHF. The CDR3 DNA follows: TGTGCCAGCAGCTTCGGCCGACAGGGTGTGTCCCTCCACTTT.

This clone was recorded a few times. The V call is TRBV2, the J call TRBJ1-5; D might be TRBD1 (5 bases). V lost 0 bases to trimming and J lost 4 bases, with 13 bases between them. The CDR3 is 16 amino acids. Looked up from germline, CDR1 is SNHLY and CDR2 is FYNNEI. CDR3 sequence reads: CASSEALPGGNQPQHF. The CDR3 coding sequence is TGTGCCAGCAGTGAAGCGCTTCCGGGGGGGAATCAGCCCCAGCATTTT.

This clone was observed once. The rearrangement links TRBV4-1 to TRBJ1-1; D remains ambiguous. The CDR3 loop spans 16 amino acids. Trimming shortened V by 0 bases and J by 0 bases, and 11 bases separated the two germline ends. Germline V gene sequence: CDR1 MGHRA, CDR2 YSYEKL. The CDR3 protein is CASSQEFFIMNTEAFF. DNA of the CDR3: TGCGCCAGCAGCCAAGAGTTCTTTATCATGAACACTGAAGCTTTCTTT.

The CDR3 reads CASSPPRLALSYNEQFF. The CDR3 DNA follows: TGTGCCAGCAGCCCCCCCAGGTTAGCCCTCTCCTACAATGAGCAGTTCTTC. V gene TRBV3-1 (or the pseudogene TRBV3-2) combines with J gene TRBJ2-1; no clear D gene. This CDR3 contains 17 residues. The germline V and J ends were trimmed by 4 bases and 0 bases, with 16 bases remaining between them. From germline, CDR1 is LGHDT and CDR2 YNNKEL (reference sequence).

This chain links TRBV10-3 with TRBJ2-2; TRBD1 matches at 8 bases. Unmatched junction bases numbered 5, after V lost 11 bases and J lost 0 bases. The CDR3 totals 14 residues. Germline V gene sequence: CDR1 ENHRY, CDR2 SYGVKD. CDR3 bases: TGTGCCTCGCAGGGGGCCTCGAACACCGGGGAGCTGTTTTTT. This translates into CASQGASNTGELFF.

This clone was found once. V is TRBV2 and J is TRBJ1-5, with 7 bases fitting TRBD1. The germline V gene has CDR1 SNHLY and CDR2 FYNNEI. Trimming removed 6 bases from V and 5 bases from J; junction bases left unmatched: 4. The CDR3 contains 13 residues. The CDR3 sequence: CASSQTGYQPQHF. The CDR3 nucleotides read TGTGCCAGCAGCCAGACAGGGTATCAGCCCCAGCATTTT. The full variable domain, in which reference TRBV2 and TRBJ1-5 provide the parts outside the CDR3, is EPEVTQTPSHQVTQMGQEVILRCVPISNHLYFYWYRQILGQKVEFLVSFYNNEISEKSEIFDDQFSVERPDGSNFTLKIRSTKLEDSAMYFCASSQTGYQPQHFGDGTRLSIL.

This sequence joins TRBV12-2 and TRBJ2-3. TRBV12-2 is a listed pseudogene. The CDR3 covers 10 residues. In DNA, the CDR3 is TGTGCAAGTCGGTGTAGGTCGCAGTATTTT. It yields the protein CASRCRSQYF.

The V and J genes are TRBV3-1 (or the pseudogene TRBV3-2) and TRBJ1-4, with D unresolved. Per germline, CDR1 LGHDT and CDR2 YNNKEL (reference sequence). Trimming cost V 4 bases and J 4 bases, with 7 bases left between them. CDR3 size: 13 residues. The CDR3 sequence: CASSLGSNEKLFF. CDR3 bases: TGTGCCAGCAGCCTCGGGAGTAATGAAAAACTGTTTTTT.

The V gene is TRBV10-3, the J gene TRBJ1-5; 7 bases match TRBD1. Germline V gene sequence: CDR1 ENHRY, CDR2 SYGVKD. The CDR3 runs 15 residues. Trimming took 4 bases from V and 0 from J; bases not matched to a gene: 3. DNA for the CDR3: TGTGCCATCAGTGGGGGACAGCATAGCAATCAGCCCCAGCATTTT. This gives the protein CAISGGQHSNQPQHF.

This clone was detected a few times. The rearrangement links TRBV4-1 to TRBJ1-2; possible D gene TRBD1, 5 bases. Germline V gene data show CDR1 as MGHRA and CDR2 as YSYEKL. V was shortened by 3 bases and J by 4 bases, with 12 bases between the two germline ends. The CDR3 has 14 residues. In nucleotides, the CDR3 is TGCGCCAGCAGCCAGAGTCAGGGTGGCTATGGCTACACCTTC. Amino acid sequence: CASSQSQGGYGYTF.

CDR3 nucleotides: TGTGCCAGCAGGCCCCCTGGGGTGATGAACACTGAAGCTTTCTTT. It translates to CASRPPGVMNTEAFF. The chain links TRBV25-1 to TRBJ1-1; D ambiguous. V shed 6 bases and J shed 0 bases, with 14 bases lying between them. CDR1 and CDR2 from the germline V gene are MGHDK and SYGVNS. The CDR3 has 15 amino acids.

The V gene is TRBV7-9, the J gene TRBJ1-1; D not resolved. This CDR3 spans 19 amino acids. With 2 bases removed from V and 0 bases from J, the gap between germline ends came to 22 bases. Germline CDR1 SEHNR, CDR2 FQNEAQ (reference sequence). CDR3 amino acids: CASSLSNLVWGSMNTEAFF. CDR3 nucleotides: TGTGCCAGCAGCTTATCCAATCTAGTTTGGGGTTCCATGAACACTGAAGCTTTCTTT.

The CDR3 bases are TGTGCCACCATCACTAAGGATTCACCTAACTATGGCTACACCTTC. It yields the protein CATITKDSPNYGYTF. The V gene is TRBV19, the J gene TRBJ1-2; D remains ambiguous. CDR1 is LNHDA, CDR2 SQIVND, per germline (reference sequence). The ends were cut back, 10 bases at V and 0 bases at J, with 18 bases in the middle. CDR3 length: 15 amino acids. The full variable domain, completed using reference TRBV19 and TRBJ1-2, is DGGITQSPKYLFRKEGQNVTLSCEQNLNHDAMYWYRQDPGQGLRLIYYSQIVNDFQKGDIAEGYSVSREKKESFPLTVTSAQKNPTAFYLCATITKDSPNYGYTFGSGTRLTVV.

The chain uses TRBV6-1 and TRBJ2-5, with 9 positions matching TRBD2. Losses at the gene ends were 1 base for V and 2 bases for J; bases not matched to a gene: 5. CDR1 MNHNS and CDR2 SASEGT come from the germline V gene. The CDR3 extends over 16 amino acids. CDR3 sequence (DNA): TGTGCCAGCAGTGAAGAATGGCGGGGGGGACAAGAGACCCAGTACTTC. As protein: CASSEEWRGGQETQYF.

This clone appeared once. For the CDR3, the DNA is TGCGCCAGCAGCTTGGGCGATTCACCCCTCCACTTT. This gives the protein CASSLGDSPLHF. V gene TRBV5-1 combines with J gene TRBJ1-6; D call uncertain. CDR1 is SGHRS and CDR2 is YFSETQ in the germline V gene. V gave up 0 bases and J gave up 8 bases, with 3 bases separating them. This CDR3 spans 12 amino acids.

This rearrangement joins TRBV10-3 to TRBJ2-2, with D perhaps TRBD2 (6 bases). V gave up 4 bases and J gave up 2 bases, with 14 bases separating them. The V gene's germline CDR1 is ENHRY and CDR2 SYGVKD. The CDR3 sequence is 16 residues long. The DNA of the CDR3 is TGTGCCATCAGTGTGGACCTAGCGTTAAACACCGGGGAGCTGTTTTTT. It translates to CAISVDLALNTGELFF.

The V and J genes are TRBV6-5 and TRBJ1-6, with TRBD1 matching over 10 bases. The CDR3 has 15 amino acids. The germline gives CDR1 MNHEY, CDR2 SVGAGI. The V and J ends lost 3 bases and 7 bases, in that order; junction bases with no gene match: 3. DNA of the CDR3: TGTGCCAGCAGTTATCTGGGACAGGGGAATTCACCCCTCCACTTT. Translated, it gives CASSYLGQGNSPLHF.

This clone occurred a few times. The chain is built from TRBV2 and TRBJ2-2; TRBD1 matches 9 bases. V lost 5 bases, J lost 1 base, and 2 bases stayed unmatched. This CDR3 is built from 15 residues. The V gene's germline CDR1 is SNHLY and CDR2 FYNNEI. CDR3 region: CASSLDRGNTGELFF. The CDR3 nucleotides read TGTGCCAGCAGTCTGGACAGGGGGAACACCGGGGAGCTGTTTTTT.

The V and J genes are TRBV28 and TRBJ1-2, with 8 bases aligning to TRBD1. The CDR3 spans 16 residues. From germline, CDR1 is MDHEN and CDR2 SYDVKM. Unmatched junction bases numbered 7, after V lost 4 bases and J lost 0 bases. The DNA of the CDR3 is TGTGCCAGCAGTTACGAACAGGGGGTCACTAACTATGGCTACACCTTC. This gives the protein CASSYEQGVTNYGYTF.

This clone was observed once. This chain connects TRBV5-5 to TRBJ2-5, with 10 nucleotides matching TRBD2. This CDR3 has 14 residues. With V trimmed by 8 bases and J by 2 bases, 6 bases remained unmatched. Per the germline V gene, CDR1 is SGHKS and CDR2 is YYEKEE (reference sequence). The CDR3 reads CASGLAGAQETQYF. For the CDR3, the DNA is TGTGCCAGTGGGCTAGCGGGGGCTCAAGAGACCCAGTACTTC.

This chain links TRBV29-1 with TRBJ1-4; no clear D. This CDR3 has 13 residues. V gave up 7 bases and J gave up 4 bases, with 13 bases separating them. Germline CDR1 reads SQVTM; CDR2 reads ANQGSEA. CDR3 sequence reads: CSALGAGNEKLFF. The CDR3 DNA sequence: TGCAGCGCCTTGGGCGCGGGTAATGAAAAACTGTTTTTT.

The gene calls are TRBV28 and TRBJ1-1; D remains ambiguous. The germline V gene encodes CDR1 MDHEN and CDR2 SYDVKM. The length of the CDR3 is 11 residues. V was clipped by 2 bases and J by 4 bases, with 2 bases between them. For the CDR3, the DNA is TGTGCCAGCAGTTTACGCACTGAAGCTTTCTTT. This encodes CASSLRTEAFF. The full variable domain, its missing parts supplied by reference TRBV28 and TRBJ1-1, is DVKVTQSSRYLVKRTGEKVFLECVQDMDHENMFWYRQDPGLGLRLIYFSYDVKMKEKGDIPEGYSVSREKKERFSLILESASTNQTSMYLCASSLRTEAFFGQGTRLTVV.

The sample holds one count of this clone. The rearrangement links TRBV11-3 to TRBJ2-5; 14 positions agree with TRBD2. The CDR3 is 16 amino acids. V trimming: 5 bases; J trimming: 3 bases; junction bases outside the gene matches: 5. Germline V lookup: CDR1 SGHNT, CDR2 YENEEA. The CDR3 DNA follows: TGTGCCAGCAGCGCCGGGACTAGCGGGGGTGAAGAGACCCAGTACTTC. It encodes CASSAGTSGGEETQYF.

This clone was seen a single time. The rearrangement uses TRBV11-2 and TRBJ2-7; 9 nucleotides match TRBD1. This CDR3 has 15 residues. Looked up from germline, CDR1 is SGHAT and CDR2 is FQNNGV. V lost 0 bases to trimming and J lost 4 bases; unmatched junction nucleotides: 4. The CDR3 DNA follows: TGTGCCAGCAGCTTAGAACAGGGGGCTCGGTACGAGCAGTACTTC. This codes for CASSLEQGARYEQYF.

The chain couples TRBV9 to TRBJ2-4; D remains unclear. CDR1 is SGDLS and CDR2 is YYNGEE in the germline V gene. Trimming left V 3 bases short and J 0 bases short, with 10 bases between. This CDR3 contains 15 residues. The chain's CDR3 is CASSGTGLAKNIQYF. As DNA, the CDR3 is TGTGCCAGCAGCGGAACGGGTTTAGCCAAAAACATTCAGTACTTC. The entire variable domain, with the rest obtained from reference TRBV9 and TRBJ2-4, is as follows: DSGVTQTPKHLITATGQRVTLRCSPRSGDLSVYWYQQSLDQGLQFLIQYYNGEERAKGNILERFSAQQFPDLHSELNLSSLELGDSALYFCASSGTGLAKNIQYFGAGTRLSVL.

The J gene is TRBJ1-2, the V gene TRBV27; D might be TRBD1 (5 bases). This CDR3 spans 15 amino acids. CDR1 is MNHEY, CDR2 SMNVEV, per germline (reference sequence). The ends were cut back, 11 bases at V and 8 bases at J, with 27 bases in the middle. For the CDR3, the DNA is TGTGCCTCAACTAGCGCAGCCTCCACGTGGACAGGCTACACCTTC. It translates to CASTSAASTWTGYTF.

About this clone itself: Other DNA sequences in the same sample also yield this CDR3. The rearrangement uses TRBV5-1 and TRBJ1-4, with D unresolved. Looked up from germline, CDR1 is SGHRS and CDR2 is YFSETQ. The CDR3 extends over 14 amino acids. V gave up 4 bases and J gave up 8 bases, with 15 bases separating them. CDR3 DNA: TGCGCCAGCAGCAAGGACCGTGGAGGAGAAAAACTGTTTTTT. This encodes CASSKDRGGEKLFF.

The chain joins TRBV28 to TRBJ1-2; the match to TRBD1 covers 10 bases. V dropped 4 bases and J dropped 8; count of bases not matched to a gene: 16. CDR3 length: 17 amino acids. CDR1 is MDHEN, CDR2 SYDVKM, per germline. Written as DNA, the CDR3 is TGTGCCAGCAGTTCGTCCAGGACAGGGGGATATGCACGGGGCTACACCTTC. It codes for CASSSSRTGGYARGYTF.